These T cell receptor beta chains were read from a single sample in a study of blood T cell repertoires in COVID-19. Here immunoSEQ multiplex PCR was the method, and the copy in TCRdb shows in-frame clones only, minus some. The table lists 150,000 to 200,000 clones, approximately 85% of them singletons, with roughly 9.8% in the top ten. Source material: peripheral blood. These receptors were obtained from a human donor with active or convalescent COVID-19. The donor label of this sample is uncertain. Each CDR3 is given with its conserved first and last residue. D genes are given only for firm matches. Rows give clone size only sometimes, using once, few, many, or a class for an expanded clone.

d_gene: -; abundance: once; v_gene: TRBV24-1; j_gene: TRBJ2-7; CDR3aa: CATSDFAGEQYF; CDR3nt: TGTGCCACCAGTGATTTCGCAGGCGAGCAGTACTTC
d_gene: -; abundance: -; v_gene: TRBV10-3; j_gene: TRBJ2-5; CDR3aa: CAIRTAEPERAPAQYF; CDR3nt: TGTGCCATAAGGACAGCGGAACCAGAGAGGGCCCCAGCCCAGTACTTC
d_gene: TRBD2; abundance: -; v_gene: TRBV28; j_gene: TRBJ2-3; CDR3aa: CASSKGSGGTDTQYF; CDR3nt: TGTGCCAGCTCGAAAGGTAGCGGGGGAACAGATACGCAGTATTTT
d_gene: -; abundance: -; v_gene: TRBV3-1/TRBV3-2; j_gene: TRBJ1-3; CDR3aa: CASSHNRPANTIYF; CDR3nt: TGTGCCAGCAGCCACAACAGACCAGCCAACACCATATATTTT
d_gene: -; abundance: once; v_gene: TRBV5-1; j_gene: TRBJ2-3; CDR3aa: CASSLGASSDTQYF; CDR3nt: TGCGCCAGCAGCTTGGGGGCCAGTTCAGATACGCAGTATTTT
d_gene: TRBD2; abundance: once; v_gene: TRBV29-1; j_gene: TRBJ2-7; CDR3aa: CSVFSHGGGGFSYEQYF; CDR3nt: TGCAGCGTTTTCTCACACGGCGGGGGTGGGTTCTCCTACGAGCAGTACTTC
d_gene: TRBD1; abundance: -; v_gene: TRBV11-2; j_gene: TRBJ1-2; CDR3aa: CASSLGTGARGYTF; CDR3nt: TGTGCCAGCAGCTTAGGGACAGGGGCGAGGGGCTACACCTTC
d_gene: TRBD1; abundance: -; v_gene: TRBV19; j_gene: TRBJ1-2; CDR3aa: CASSTGQGGRYGYTF; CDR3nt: TGTGCCAGTAGTACTGGACAGGGGGGGAGGTATGGCTACACCTTC
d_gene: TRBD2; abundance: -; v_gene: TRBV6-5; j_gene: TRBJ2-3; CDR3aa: CASSYGTSGGTYTQYF; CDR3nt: TGTGCCAGCAGTTACGGTACTAGCGGGGGGACCTATACGCAGTATTTT
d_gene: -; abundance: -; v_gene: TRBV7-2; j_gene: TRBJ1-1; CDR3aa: CASSFGRKNTEAFF; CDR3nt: TGTGCCAGCAGCTTCGGCAGGAAGAACACTGAAGCTTTCTTT
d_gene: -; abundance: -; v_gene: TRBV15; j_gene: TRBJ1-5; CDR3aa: CATSRAPPGGEQPQHF; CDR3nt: TGTGCCACCAGCAGAGCCCCCCCCGGAGGGGAACAGCCCCAGCATTTT
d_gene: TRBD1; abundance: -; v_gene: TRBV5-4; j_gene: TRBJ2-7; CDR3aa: CASSPPDRDHEQYF; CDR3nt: TGTGCCAGCAGCCCTCCGGACAGGGACCACGAGCAGTACTTC
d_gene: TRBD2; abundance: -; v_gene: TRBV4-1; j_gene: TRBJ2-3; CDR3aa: CASSAPGLVKTSTDTQYF; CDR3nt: TGCGCCAGCAGCGCACCGGGACTAGTGAAGACTAGCACAGATACGCAGTATTTT
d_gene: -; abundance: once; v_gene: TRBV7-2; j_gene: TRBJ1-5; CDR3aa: CASSPKGGQPQHF; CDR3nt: TGTGCCAGCAGCCCCAAGGGAGGTCAGCCCCAGCATTTT
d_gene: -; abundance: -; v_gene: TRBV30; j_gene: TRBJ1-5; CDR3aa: CAWSVRGYSNQPQHF; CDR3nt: TGTGCCTGGAGTGTGAGGGGGTATAGCAATCAGCCCCAGCATTTT
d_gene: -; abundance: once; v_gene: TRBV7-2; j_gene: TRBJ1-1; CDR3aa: CASPPHGGPLNTEAFF; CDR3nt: TGTGCCAGCCCCCCCCACGGGGGACCATTGAACACTGAAGCTTTCTTT
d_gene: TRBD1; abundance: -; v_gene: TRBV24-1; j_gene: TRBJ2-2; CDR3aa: CATRGQGVDTGELFF; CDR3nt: TGTGCCACCAGAGGACAGGGCGTGGACACCGGGGAGCTGTTTTTT
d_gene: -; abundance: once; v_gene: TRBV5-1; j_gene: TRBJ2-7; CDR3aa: CASSPDSSYEQYF; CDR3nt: TGCGCCAGCAGCCCCGACAGTTCCTACGAGCAGTACTTC
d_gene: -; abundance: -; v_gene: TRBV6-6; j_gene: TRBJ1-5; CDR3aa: CASRYGLNDLNQPQHF; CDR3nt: TGTGCCAGCCGTTACGGTTTAAATGATCTAAATCAGCCCCAGCATTTT
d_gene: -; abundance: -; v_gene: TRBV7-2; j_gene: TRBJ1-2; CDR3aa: CASSLAARANYGYTF; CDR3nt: TGTGCCAGCAGCTTGGCCGCCAGGGCTAACTATGGCTACACCTTC
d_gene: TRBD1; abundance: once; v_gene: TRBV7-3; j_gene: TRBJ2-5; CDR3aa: CASSLMGQGEETQYF; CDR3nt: TGTGCCAGCAGCTTAATGGGGCAGGGGGAAGAGACCCAGTACTTC
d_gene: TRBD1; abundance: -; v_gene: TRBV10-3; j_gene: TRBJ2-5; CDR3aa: CAISRGLEETQYF; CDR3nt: TGTGCCATCTCCAGGGGGCTCGAAGAGACCCAGTACTTC
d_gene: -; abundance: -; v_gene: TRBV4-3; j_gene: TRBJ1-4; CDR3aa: CASSHLTNEKLFF; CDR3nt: TGCGCCAGCAGCCACCTAACTAATGAAAAACTGTTTTTT
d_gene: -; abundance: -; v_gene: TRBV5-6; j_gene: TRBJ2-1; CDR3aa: CASSLAGPVGQHNNEQFF; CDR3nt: TGTGCCAGCAGCTTGGCCGGTCCGGTAGGACAGCACAACAATGAGCAGTTCTTC
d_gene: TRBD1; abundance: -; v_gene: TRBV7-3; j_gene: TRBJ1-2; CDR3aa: CASRTQGYYGYTF; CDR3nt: TGTGCCAGCAGGACACAGGGGTACTATGGCTACACCTTC
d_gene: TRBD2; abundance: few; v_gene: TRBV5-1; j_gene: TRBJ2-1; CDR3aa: CASSLDSSSGIPGQFF; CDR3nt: TGCGCCAGCAGCTTGGACAGCTCTAGCGGGATTCCTGGGCAGTTCTTC
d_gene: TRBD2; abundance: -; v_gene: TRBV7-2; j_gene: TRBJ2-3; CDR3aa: CASSPLAGSTDTQYF; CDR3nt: TGTGCCAGCAGCCCTCTAGCGGGAAGCACAGATACGCAGTATTTT
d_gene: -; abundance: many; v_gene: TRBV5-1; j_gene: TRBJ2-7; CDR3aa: CASSSMGAHEQYF; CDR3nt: TGCGCCAGCAGCTCCATGGGGGCCCACGAGCAGTACTTC
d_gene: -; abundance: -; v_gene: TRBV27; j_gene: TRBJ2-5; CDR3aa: CASSPNQGSGAQYF; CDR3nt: TGTGCCAGCAGTCCGAATCAGGGCTCTGGGGCCCAGTACTTC
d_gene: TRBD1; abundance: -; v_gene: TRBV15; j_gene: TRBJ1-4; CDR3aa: CATSTRTGGNEKLFF; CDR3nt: TGTGCCACCAGCACCCGGACAGGGGGTAATGAAAAACTGTTTTTT
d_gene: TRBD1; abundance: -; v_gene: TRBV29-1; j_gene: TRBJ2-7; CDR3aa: CSVDVGQGGDEQYF; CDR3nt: TGCAGCGTTGACGTCGGACAGGGTGGGGACGAGCAGTACTTC